This T cell receptor beta chain was retrieved from a study of blood T cell repertoires in COVID-19. Study overall: Sources were T cells, B-cell-depleted T cells, or PBMCs; the material itself was cDNA or gDNA.

CDR1 MNHEY and CDR2 SMNVEV come from the germline V gene (reference sequence). The CDR3 loop spans 14 amino acids. V trimming: 6 bases; J trimming: 4 bases; junction bases outside the gene matches: 6. The assay was immunoSEQ multiplex PCR, and TCRdb's table has in-frame clones only and misses some. The data show roughly 50,000 clones, with more than 75% seen just once and 25% to 30% held by the top ten. The TCR originated in a human donor in a cohort sampled during active COVID-19. The sequenced sample was peripheral blood. The chain recombines TRBV27 with TRBJ2-7; 10 bases align to TRBD2. CDR3 protein: CASRIAGGGYEQYF. In nucleotides, the CDR3 is TGTGCCAGCAGAATAGCGGGAGGTGGGTACGAGCAGTACTTC.